These 4 T cell receptor beta chains came from one sample sequenced in a study of response to subunit inactivated influenza vaccine. TCRdb used MiXCR to reprocess the RT-PCR reads, holding one entry per CDR3 protein. Counted here are about 520,000 distinct CDR3 sequences, roughly 23% occurring once; the ten biggest clones make up under 2.5%. The sequenced sample was CD4+ T cells sorted from PBMCs, obtained more than 4 days after vaccination. Receptor source: a man aged 45-65 years who received an inactivated influenza vaccine.

This clonotype has only a few counts. The chain uses TRBV5-1 and TRBJ2-2; D possibly corresponds to TRBD1 (6 bases). V lost 6 bases to trimming and J lost 1 base, with 19 bases between them. The CDR3 contains 17 residues. Germline V gives CDR1 SGHRS, CDR2 YFSETQ. CDR3 sequence: CASMGNTGTMNTGELFF. For the CDR3, the DNA is TGCGCCAGCATGGGGAACACCGGGACAATGAACACCGGGGAGCTGTTTTTT.

Regarding this clonotype: One junction end does not reproduce the germline sequence, and a read error may be involved. The rearrangement joins TRBV4-1 to TRBJ1-4; TRBD1 agrees at 8 bases. The V gene's germline CDR1 is MGHRA and CDR2 YSYEKL. The CDR3 covers 18 residues. CDR3 amino acids: CASSQRTGMGTTNDKLFF. The CDR3 DNA is TGCGCCAGCAGCCAGCGGACAGGGATGGGGACAACTAATGATAAACTGTTTTTT.

The J gene is TRBJ2-5, the V gene TRBV5-4; perhaps TRBD1 as D (6 bases). This CDR3 is 12 amino acids long. Germline V gene data show CDR1 as SGHNT and CDR2 as YYREEE (reference sequence). V was trimmed by 2 bases and J by 12 bases, leaving 14 bases between them. The CDR3 nucleotides read TGTGCCAGCAGCTTTCGGACAGCCATTGAGTACTTC. Translation gives CASSFRTAIEYF.

This clonotype was detected only a few times. This sequence joins TRBV11-2 and TRBJ2-7; 8 nucleotides align to TRBD1. From germline, CDR1 is SGHAT and CDR2 FQNNGV. V trimming: 5 bases; J trimming: 0 bases; junction bases outside the gene matches: 6. The CDR3 loop spans 15 amino acids. This CDR3 reads CASSIWDRPSYEQYF. CDR3 sequence (DNA): TGTGCCAGCAGCATCTGGGACAGGCCCTCCTACGAGCAGTACTTC.